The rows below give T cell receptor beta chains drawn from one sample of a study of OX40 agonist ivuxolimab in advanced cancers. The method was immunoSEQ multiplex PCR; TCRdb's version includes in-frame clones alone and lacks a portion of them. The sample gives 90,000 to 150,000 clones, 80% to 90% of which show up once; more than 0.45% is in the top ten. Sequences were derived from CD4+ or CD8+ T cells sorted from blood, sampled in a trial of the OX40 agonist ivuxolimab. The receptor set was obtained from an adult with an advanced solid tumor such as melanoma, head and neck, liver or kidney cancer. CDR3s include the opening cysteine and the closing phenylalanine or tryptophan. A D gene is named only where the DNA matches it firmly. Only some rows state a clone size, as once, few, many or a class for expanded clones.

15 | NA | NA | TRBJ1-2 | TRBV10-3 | TGTGCCATCAGTGCCGGGGGTCAGGAGGTCTATGGCTACACCTTC | CAISAGGQEVYGYTF
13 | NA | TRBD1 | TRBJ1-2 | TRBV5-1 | TGCGCCAGCAGCCGGACAGGGGACTATGGCTACACCTTC | CASSRTGDYGYTF
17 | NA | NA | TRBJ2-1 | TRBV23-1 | TGCGCCAGCAGTCAATCGTTTCGGGGGGCCCAGGGGAATGAGCAGTTCTTC | CASSQSFRGAQGNEQFF
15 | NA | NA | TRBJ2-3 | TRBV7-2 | TGTGCCAGCAGTTTGCGCACCGGGAGCACAGATACGCAGTATTTT | CASSLRTGSTDTQYF
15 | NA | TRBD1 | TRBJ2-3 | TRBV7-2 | TGTGCCAGCAGCCCTCAGGGACAGTGGGCAGATACGCAGTATTTT | CASSPQGQWADTQYF
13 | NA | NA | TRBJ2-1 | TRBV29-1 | TGCAGCGTTGGGTCCGGGGGCTACAATGAGCAGTTCTTC | CSVGSGGYNEQFF
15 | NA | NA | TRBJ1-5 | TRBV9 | TGTGCCAGCAGCGCCTCAGGAGGAAGCAATCAGCCCCAGCATTTT | CASSASGGSNQPQHF
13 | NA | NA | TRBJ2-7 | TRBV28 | TGTGCCAGCAGTCGGATTCCCGGATACGAGCAGTACTTC | CASSRIPGYEQYF
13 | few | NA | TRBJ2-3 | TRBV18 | TGTGCCAGCTCACCTGGTACTGTAGATACGCAGTATTTT | CASSPGTVDTQYF
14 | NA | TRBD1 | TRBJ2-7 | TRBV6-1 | TGTGCCAGCAGTGCGAACAGGGGTTCCTACGAGCAGTACTTC | CASSANRGSYEQYF
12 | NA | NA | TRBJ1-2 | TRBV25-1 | TGTGCCAGCAGGCAGGGCGGGGATGGCTACACCTTC | CASRQGGDGYTF
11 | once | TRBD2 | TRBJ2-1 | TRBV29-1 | TGCAGCGCCTCCGCTAGCGGCGAGCAGTTCTTC | CSASASGEQFF
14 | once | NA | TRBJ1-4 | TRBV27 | TGTGCCAGCAGTTCCAACAGGGTTGGTGAAAAACTGTTTTTT | CASSSNRVGEKLFF
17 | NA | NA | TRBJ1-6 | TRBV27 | TGTGCCAGCAGTCTATGGGGGGTCCATGTTTATAATTCACCCCTCCACTTT | CASSLWGVHVYNSPLHF
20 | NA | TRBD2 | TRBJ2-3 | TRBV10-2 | TGCGCCAGCAGTGAGCCTACATTCGCTAGCGGGGGGTCAGGTACAGATACGCAGTATTTT | CASSEPTFASGGSGTDTQYF
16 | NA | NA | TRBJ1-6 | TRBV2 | TGTGCCAGCAGTGAAGAATGGCGCAGAGCAGAGTCACCCCTCCACTTT | CASSEEWRRAESPLHF
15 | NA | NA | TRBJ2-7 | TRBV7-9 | TGTGCCAGCAGCTCTCGAGGGCAGCACTCCTACGAGCAGTACTTC | CASSSRGQHSYEQYF
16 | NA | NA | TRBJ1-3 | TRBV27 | TGTGCCAGCAGTTTTATCCCGATTCGGATGTGGGACACCATATATTTT | CASSFIPIRMWDTIYF
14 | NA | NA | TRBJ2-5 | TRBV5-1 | TGCGCCAGCAGCCCCTGGGCGTCCCAAGAGACCCAGTACTTC | CASSPWASQETQYF
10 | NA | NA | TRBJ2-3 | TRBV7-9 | TGTGCCGGCTGGAGTGGAGGGCAGTATTTT | CAGWSGGQYF
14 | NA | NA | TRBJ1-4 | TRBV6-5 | TGTGCCAGCAGCCCGACAGAAACTAATGAAAAACTGTTTTTT | CASSPTETNEKLFF
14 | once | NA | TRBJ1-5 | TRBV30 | TGTGCCTGGAGTTTGGGACAAACATGGCAGCCCCAGCATTTT | CAWSLGQTWQPQHF
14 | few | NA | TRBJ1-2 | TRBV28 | TGTGCCAGCAGTACTATCCAGGGGAACTATGGCTACACCTTC | CASSTIQGNYGYTF
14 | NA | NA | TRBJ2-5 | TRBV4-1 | TGCGCCAGCAGCCCAACAGGATACCAAGAGACCCAGTACTTC | CASSPTGYQETQYF
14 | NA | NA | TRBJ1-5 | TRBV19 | TGTGCCAGTAGAGGGCTGGCGGGCAATCAGCCCCAGCATTTT | CASRGLAGNQPQHF
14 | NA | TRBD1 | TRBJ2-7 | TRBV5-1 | TGCGCCAGCACCACTTTAGGACAGGGGTACGAGCAGTACTTC | CASTTLGQGYEQYF
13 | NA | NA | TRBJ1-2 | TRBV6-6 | TGTGCCAGCAGTTCACAGGGTAACTATGGCTACACCTTC | CASSSQGNYGYTF
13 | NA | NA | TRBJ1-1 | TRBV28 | TGTGCCAGCAGTTTAATAGTTAAAGATGAAGCTTTCTTT | CASSLIVKDEAFF
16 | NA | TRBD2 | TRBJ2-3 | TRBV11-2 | TGTGCCAGCAGCCAGGGACTAGCGGGGGGCCCAGATACGCAGTATTTT | CASSQGLAGGPDTQYF
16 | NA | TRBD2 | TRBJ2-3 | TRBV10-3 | TGTGCCATCAGTGAGGGGGGGACTAGCGTATCAGATACGCAGTATTTT | CAISEGGTSVSDTQYF
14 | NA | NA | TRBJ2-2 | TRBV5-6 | TGTGCCAGCAGCTTGGAGGGGGGCACCGGGGAGCTGTTTTTT | CASSLEGGTGELFF
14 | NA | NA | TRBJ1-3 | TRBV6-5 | TGTGCCAGCAGTTACGACGTTATCGGAAACACCATATATTTT | CASSYDVIGNTIYF